The 27 T cell receptor beta chains below were found in one sample sequenced in a study of blood T cell repertoires in COVID-19. TCRdb keeps only in-frame clones here, not all; method: immunoSEQ multiplex PCR. The sample contains tens of thousands of clones, over 85% of which appear only once. Sequenced sample: peripheral blood. These receptors were obtained from a man aged 60 to 75 with acute or convalescent COVID-19.

The chain carries TRBV2 and TRBJ2-3, with 7 bases that match TRBD2. The germline gives CDR1 SNHLY, CDR2 FYNNEI. CDR3 length: 14 amino acids. V lost 5 bases, J lost 1 base, and 3 bases stayed unmatched. Here the CDR3 reads CASSTSVGTDTQYF. The CDR3 DNA follows: TGTGCCAGCAGTACTAGCGTGGGCACAGATACGCAGTATTTT. The whole variable domain, remainder taken from reference TRBV2 and TRBJ2-3, is EPEVTQTPSHQVTQMGQEVILRCVPISNHLYFYWYRQILGQKVEFLVSFYNNEISEKSEIFDDQFSVERPDGSNFTLKIRSTKLEDSAMYFCASSTSVGTDTQYFGPGTRLTVL.

This chain joins TRBV5-1 and TRBJ1-1, with D perhaps TRBD1 (6 bases). The germline gives CDR1 SGHRS, CDR2 YFSETQ. The CDR3 is 17 amino acids. Trimming took off 1 base at V and 0 bases at J, with 16 bases between the two ends. CDR3 DNA: TGCGCCAGCAGCTTGAGAAGTCCGAGGGGGATGAACACTGAAGCTTTCTTT. Translation gives CASSLRSPRGMNTEAFF.

This sequence joins TRBV10-3 and TRBJ2-3; 8 nucleotides align to TRBD2. The V gene's germline CDR1 is ENHRY and CDR2 SYGVKD. The junction had 5 bases not matched to a gene; V was cut back by 6 bases and J by 0 bases. The CDR3 covers 15 residues. CDR3: CAISLSGASTDTQYF. The CDR3 DNA reads TGTGCCATCAGCCTTAGCGGGGCTAGCACAGATACGCAGTATTTT.

This chain uses TRBV5-4 with TRBJ1-1; TRBD1 agrees at 7 bases. The germline CDR1 and CDR2 sequences are SGHNT and YYREEE (reference sequence). This CDR3 comprises 14 residues. Germline trimming cut 3 bases from V and 8 bases from J; bases unmatched to any gene: 10. CDR3 sequence reads: CASSSPGTAEEAFF. The CDR3 region has the DNA TGTGCCAGCAGCTCCCCGGGGACAGCAGAGGAAGCTTTCTTT.

The chain combines TRBV19 with TRBJ2-1, with D perhaps TRBD1 (6 bases). V shed 5 bases and J shed 3 bases, with 14 bases lying between them. Germline V gene lookup returns CDR1 LNHDA and CDR2 SQIVND (reference sequence). There are 15 residues in the CDR3. Here the CDR3 reads CASSSYDRNYNEQFF. CDR3 bases: TGTGCCAGTAGTTCGTACGACAGGAACTACAATGAGCAGTTCTTC.

V usage is TRBV6-1 and J usage is TRBJ2-7; D ambiguous. The V end lost 2 bases, the J end lost 2 bases, and 7 bases lay between the germline ends. The CDR3 consists of 13 residues. Germline V gives CDR1 MNHNS, CDR2 SASEGT. CDR3 sequence reads: CASSEKFTYEQYF. The CDR3, as DNA: TGTGCCAGCAGTGAAAAATTCACCTACGAGCAGTACTTC.

The chain joins TRBV18 to TRBJ1-5; D not resolved. Trimming took off 3 bases at V and 0 bases at J, with 6 bases between the two ends. CDR3 size: 14 residues. The germline V gene has CDR1 KGHSH and CDR2 LQKENI. DNA of the CDR3: TGTGCCAGCTCACCCGCGGATAGCAATCAGCCCCAGCATTTT. Its translation: CASSPADSNQPQHF.

This clone was seen just once. This sequence joins TRBV5-1 and TRBJ2-6, with no clear D. Trimming left V 1 base short and J 0 bases short, with 5 bases between. Germline CDR1 and CDR2: SGHRS and YFSETQ. This CDR3 has 15 amino acids. Here the CDR3 DNA reads TGCGCCAGCAGCTTGCGTAGCTCTGGGGCCAACGTCCTGACTTTC. It specifies CASSLRSSGANVLTF.

The V gene is TRBV5-4, the J gene TRBJ2-1; D not certain. The germline V and J ends were trimmed by 2 bases and 9 bases, with 6 bases remaining between them. Germline V CDR1 and CDR2: SGHNT, YYREEE (reference sequence). There are 11 residues in the CDR3. The CDR3 sequence is CASSFSSEQFF. In DNA form, the CDR3 reads TGTGCCAGCAGCTTCTCGTCTGAGCAGTTCTTC.

The chain is built from TRBV19 and TRBJ2-7; 15 bases align to TRBD2. This CDR3 has 20 residues. The trim removed 3 bases at V and 0 bases at J, leaving 12 bases unmatched. The germline V gene encodes CDR1 LNHDA and CDR2 SQIVND (reference sequence). The CDR3 is CASSMRVTWTSGGDSYEQYF. The CDR3 DNA reads TGTGCCAGTAGTATGAGGGTTACATGGACTAGCGGGGGGGACTCCTACGAGCAGTACTTC. Looking up the rest from reference TRBV19 and TRBJ2-7 gives the full variable domain: DGGITQSPKYLFRKEGQNVTLSCEQNLNHDAMYWYRQDPGQGLRLIYYSQIVNDFQKGDIAEGYSVSREKKESFPLTVTSAQKNPTAFYLCASSMRVTWTSGGDSYEQYFGPGTRLTVT.

The V and J genes are TRBV5-6 and TRBJ2-5; 10 positions match TRBD2. Germline assignment: CDR1 SGHDT and CDR2 YYEEEE. The CDR3 consists of 15 residues. V shed 1 base and J 5 bases; nucleotides not matched to a gene: 5. CDR3 region: CASSLSPSGGETQYF. The CDR3 region has the DNA TGTGCCAGCAGCTTGTCCCCTAGCGGGGGCGAGACCCAGTACTTC.

The chain is built from TRBV21-1 and TRBJ1-4. TRBV21-1 is a documented pseudogene. This CDR3 contains 19 residues. CDR3: CASSSCGTADRPANEKLFF. The CDR3 nucleotides are TGTGCCAGCAGCTCTTGCGGGACGGCGGACCGCCCCGCTAATGAAAAACTGTTTTTT.

The chain carries TRBV7-2 and TRBJ2-7, with TRBD2 matching over 8 bases. Germline V gene lookup returns CDR1 SGHTA and CDR2 FQGNSA. Germline trimming cut 5 bases from V and 7 bases from J; bases unmatched to any gene: 10. This CDR3 is 14 amino acids long. CDR3 coding DNA: TGTGCCAGCAGCGGACTAGCTGTTGGGAAGGAGCAGTACTTC. Translating it yields CASSGLAVGKEQYF.

The V gene is TRBV5-1, the J gene TRBJ1-3; 7 nucleotides agree with TRBD1. J gave up 0 bases and V 4 bases, and 4 bases lay outside the gene matches. The CDR3 is made up of 15 amino acids. CDR1 and CDR2 (germline): SGHRS, YFSETQ. CDR3 coding DNA: TGCGCCAGCAGCCCGGACAGGACCTCTGGAAACACCATATATTTT. This gives the protein CASSPDRTSGNTIYF. Based on the CDR3 plus reference TRBV5-1 and TRBJ1-3, the full variable domain is KAGVTQTPRYLIKTRGQQVTLSCSPISGHRSVSWYQQTPGQGLQFLFEYFSETQRNKGNFPGRFSGRQFSNSRSEMNVSTLELGDSALYLCASSPDRTSGNTIYFGEGSWLTVV.

CDR3 nucleotides: TGTGCCAGCAGTGAATTGGGACTTTCGGGCAATCAGCCCCAGCATTTT. Its protein is CASSELGLSGNQPQHF. This chain links TRBV6-1 with TRBJ1-5; a possible D gene is TRBD1 (5 bases). Germline V lookup: CDR1 MNHNS, CDR2 SASEGT. This CDR3 is 16 amino acids long. V lost 2 bases and J 2 bases, leaving 13 bases between the germline ends.

V and J are TRBV5-1 and TRBJ1-2; possibly TRBD1 for D (5 bases). Germline lookup yields CDR1 SGHRS and CDR2 YFSETQ. The CDR3 length is 13 residues. The ends were cut back, 3 bases at V and 7 bases at J, with 13 bases in the middle. The chain's CDR3 is CASSSPGISGYTF. CDR3 nucleotides: TGCGCCAGCAGCTCGCCAGGGATAAGTGGCTACACCTTC.

This chain links TRBV5-1 with TRBJ1-4, with 7 bases matching TRBD1. There are 15 residues in the CDR3. Germline trimming cut 0 bases from V and 7 bases from J; bases unmatched to any gene: 6. Germline V gives CDR1 SGHRS, CDR2 YFSETQ. In nucleotides, the CDR3 is TGCGCCAGCAGCTTGGGAGGGGGCCTTATTGAAAAACTGTTTTTT. It yields the protein CASSLGGGLIEKLFF.

The J gene is TRBJ1-2, the V gene TRBV5-4, with TRBD1 matching over 10 bases. V lost 2 bases to trimming and J lost 9 bases; unmatched junction nucleotides: 13. The CDR3 consists of 16 residues. Germline V gene data show CDR1 as SGHNT and CDR2 as YYREEE (reference sequence). The CDR3 DNA is TGTGCCAGCAGCTTCCCCGGGACAGGGGATCTAAGTAGCTACACCTTC. This sequence encodes CASSFPGTGDLSSYTF. The full variable domain, with the rest looked up from reference TRBV5-4 and TRBJ1-2, is ETGVTQSPTHLIKTRGQQVTLRCSSQSGHNTVSWYQQALGQGPQFIFQYYREEENGRGNFPPRFSGLQFPNYSSELNVNALELDDSALYLCASSFPGTGDLSSYTFGSGTRLTVV.

The chain links TRBV7-9 to TRBJ1-4; 9 bases are shared with TRBD1. The trim removed 3 bases at V and 8 bases at J, leaving 10 bases unmatched. Per germline, CDR1 SEHNR and CDR2 FQNEAQ (reference sequence). This CDR3 is 16 amino acids long. For the CDR3, the DNA is TGTGCCAGCAGCTTGGGAGGAGGGACAGGGTACGAAAAACTGTTTTTT. Its protein product is CASSLGGGTGYEKLFF. The full variable domain, its missing parts supplied by reference TRBV7-9 and TRBJ1-4, is DTGVSQNPRHKITKRGQNVTFRCDPISEHNRLYWYRQTLGQGPEFLTYFQNEAQLEKSRLLSDRFSAERPKGSFSTLEIQRTEQGDSAMYLCASSLGGGTGYEKLFFGSGTQLSVL.

The chain recombines TRBV5-1 with TRBJ1-2, with TRBD1 identical over 12 bases. Trimming at V came to 3 bases and at J to 3 bases, leaving 3 bases not matched to a gene. Per germline, CDR1 SGHRS and CDR2 YFSETQ. The CDR3 is made up of 15 amino acids. The CDR3 loop is CASSSGTGGDYGYTF. The CDR3 coding sequence is TGCGCCAGCAGCTCTGGGACAGGGGGCGACTATGGCTACACCTTC.

The rearrangement uses TRBV5-1 and TRBJ1-1; D unresolved. Trimming left V 0 bases short and J 5 bases short, with 11 bases between. The germline V gene has CDR1 SGHRS and CDR2 YFSETQ. This CDR3 region has 14 residues. The CDR3 here is CASSLDRTGTEAFF. CDR3 sequence (DNA): TGCGCCAGCAGCTTGGATAGGACGGGGACTGAAGCTTTCTTT.

The chain recombines TRBV12-3 or TRBV12-4 with TRBJ2-7; D is unresolved. The CDR3 sequence is 12 residues long. The V end lost 3 bases, the J end lost 3 bases, and 6 bases lay between the germline ends. The DNA of the CDR3 is TGTGCCAGCAGTTTGAAGCTCTACGAGCAGTACTTC. Amino acids: CASSLKLYEQYF.

This chain links TRBV10-3 with TRBJ2-1, with 7 bases fitting TRBD1. CDR1 and CDR2 from the germline V gene are ENHRY and SYGVKD. V trimming: 5 bases; J trimming: 9 bases; junction bases outside the gene matches: 10. This CDR3 has 14 amino acids. The CDR3 sequence: CAISSTGVLGEQFF. The CDR3, as DNA: TGTGCCATCAGTAGTACAGGGGTCTTGGGTGAGCAGTTCTTC.

This clone was picked up a small number of times. The chain carries TRBV5-1 and TRBJ1-1; D may be TRBD1 (5 bases). Germline V gene lookup returns CDR1 SGHRS and CDR2 YFSETQ. Trimming cost V 0 bases and J 8 bases, with 14 bases left between them. This CDR3 is built from 14 residues. The DNA of the CDR3 is TGCGCCAGCAGCTTGGGGGGCGGTAACCGGGAAGCTTTCTTT. It is translated as CASSLGGGNREAFF. Variable domain in full (rest from reference TRBV5-1 and TRBJ1-1): KAGVTQTPRYLIKTRGQQVTLSCSPISGHRSVSWYQQTPGQGLQFLFEYFSETQRNKGNFPGRFSGRQFSNSRSEMNVSTLELGDSALYLCASSLGGGNREAFFGQGTRLTVV.

This rearrangement joins TRBV24-1 to TRBJ2-1; 11 bases fit TRBD2. Trimming removed 3 bases from V and 4 bases from J; junction bases left unmatched: 13. This CDR3 has 19 amino acids. CDR1 is KGHDR, CDR2 SFDVKD, per germline. CDR3 loop: CATSDIWAPLAGGYNEQFF. As DNA, the CDR3 is TGTGCCACCAGTGATATATGGGCACCCCTAGCGGGGGGATACAATGAGCAGTTCTTC.

The chain carries TRBV18 and TRBJ1-1; D may be TRBD1 (6 bases). This CDR3 contains 15 residues. Germline V gene lookup returns CDR1 KGHSH and CDR2 LQKENI. Between the trimmed V and J ends, which lost 5 bases and 3 bases, there was a span of 16 bases. This CDR3 is CASSGVAGADTEAFF. In nucleotides, the CDR3 is TGTGCCAGCTCAGGCGTGGCAGGGGCGGACACTGAAGCTTTCTTT. Variable domain in full (rest from reference TRBV18 and TRBJ1-1): NAGVMQNPRHLVRRRGQEARLRCSPMKGHSHVYWYRQLPEEGLKFMVYLQKENIIDESGMPKERFSAEFPKEGPSILRIQQVVRGDSAAYFCASSGVAGADTEAFFGQGTRLTVV.

The V gene is TRBV9, the J gene TRBJ1-5; D is undetermined. The CDR3 covers 15 residues. Germline CDR1 reads SGDLS; CDR2 reads YYNGEE. V gave up 0 bases and J gave up 6 bases, with 13 bases separating them. The CDR3 DNA is TGTGCCAGCAGCGTAGCGGGGAAAACAAGTCAGCCCCAGCATTTT. It codes for CASSVAGKTSQPQHF.